This TCR beta chain appears in the sequencing data of a study of shared clonotypes between healthy human individuals. Whole-study findings and limits: When naive CD4 clonotypes were compared across a few donors, about 4.8% were shared.

For each subset, genomic DNA was distributed in equal portions over several immunoSEQ plates. Some clones are missing from TCRdb's copy, which holds only in-frame ones; the method was immunoSEQ multiplex PCR. The sample records over 800,000 clones, around 92% being singletons. Terminally differentiated effector memory CD45RA+ cells were excluded by CCR7 positive selection of CD45RO-negative cells. This clone has only one observation. The target antigen is unknown. V was pared by 1 base and J by 2 bases, with 12 bases between. The V gene's germline CDR1 is SEHNR and CDR2 FQNEAQ (reference sequence). The CDR3 runs 15 residues.

The genes are TRBV7-9 and TRBJ2-7; tentatively, D is TRBD1 (5 bases). This sequence originates from a man aged 30-40 years in good health. Sequenced: naive CD8+ T cells sorted from blood. CDR3 nucleotide sequence: TGTGCCAGCAGCTTAGGTCCCAGGGAACCCTACGAGCAGTACTTC. Translating it yields CASSLGPREPYEQYF. Drawing the rest from reference TRBV7-9 and TRBJ2-7, the complete variable domain is DTGVSQNPRHKITKRGQNVTFRCDPISEHNRLYWYRQTLGQGPEFLTYFQNEAQLEKSRLLSDRFSAERPKGSFSTLEIQRTEQGDSAMYLCASSLGPREPYEQYFGPGTRLTVT.